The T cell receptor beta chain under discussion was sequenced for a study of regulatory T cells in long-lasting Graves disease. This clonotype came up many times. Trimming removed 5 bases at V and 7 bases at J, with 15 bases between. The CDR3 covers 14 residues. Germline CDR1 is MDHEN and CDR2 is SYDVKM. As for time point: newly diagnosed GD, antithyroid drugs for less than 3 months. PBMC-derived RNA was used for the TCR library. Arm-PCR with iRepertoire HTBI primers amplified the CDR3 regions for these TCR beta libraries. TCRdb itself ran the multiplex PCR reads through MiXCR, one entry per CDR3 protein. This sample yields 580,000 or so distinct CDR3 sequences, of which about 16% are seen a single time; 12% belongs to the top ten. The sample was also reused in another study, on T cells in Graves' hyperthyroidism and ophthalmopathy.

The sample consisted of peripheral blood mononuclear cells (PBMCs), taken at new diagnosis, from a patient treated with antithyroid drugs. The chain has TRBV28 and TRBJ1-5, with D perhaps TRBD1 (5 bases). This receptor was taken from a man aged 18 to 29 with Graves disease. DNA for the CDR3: TGTGCCAGCAGTCCCCCCGCAAGGGGACAGCCCCAGCATTTT. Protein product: CASSPPARGQPQHF.